The clone carrying this TCR beta chain was detected a few times. The antigen is not known. Germline V gene lookup returns CDR1 SGHVS and CDR2 FQNEAQ. The CDR3 spans 13 residues. Trimming cost V 2 bases and J 7 bases, with 12 bases left between them. The entry originates in a study of T cell repertoires in cytomegalovirus infection. Turning to the study itself: Through public TCR beta signatures, both CMV infection and matching HLA type were indicated. Study conclusions and caveats: HLA-C-restricted, CMV-specific TCR beta clonotypes were dominant ex vivo. The cumulative frequency of public TCR beta families identified carriers of CMV plus the relevant HLA.

One entry per CDR3 protein, called by TCRdb with MiXCR from the reads. The sample holds a few hundred thousand distinct CDR3 sequences, roughly 22% seen once. The sequence was collected from a human donor in good health (CMV status not recorded). Some clones in this sample may be carry-over from other donors' samples. Material: CD8+ T cells from PBMCs. The chain is built from TRBV7-8 and TRBJ2-7, with D perhaps given as TRBD1 or TRBD2 (5 bases each). CDR3 sequence: CASSLFGDGEQYF. In nucleotides, the CDR3 is TGTGCCAGCAGCTTATTTGGGGACGGGGAGCAGTACTTC.